A selection of T cell receptor beta chains follows, all from one sample in a study of T cells in localized non-small cell lung cancer. Produced via immunoSEQ multiplex PCR; TCRdb's table is partial and in-frame only. The sample gives tens of thousands of clones, approximately 81% of which show up once; approximately 35% is in the top ten. The material was peripheral blood, obtained before any cancer treatment. These receptors were collected from a male donor aged 60 or over with stage II squamous cell lung carcinoma. Both conserved end residues are part of each CDR3. A D gene is named only where the DNA matches it firmly. A clone size is listed for some rows: how often the clone was seen (once, few, many), or a class if it is expanded.

TRBD2	TRBV19	.	TRBJ2-3	CASSIRLAGVSDTQYF	TGTGCCAGTAGTATACGGCTAGCGGGAGTCTCAGATACGCAGTATTTT
TRBD1	TRBV6-5	once	TRBJ2-1	CASSSWDRAHEQFF	TGTGCCAGCAGTTCCTGGGACAGGGCCCATGAGCAGTTCTTC
TRBD1	TRBV18	.	TRBJ2-5	CASSPIMDRGLLETQYF	TGTGCCAGCTCACCAATCATGGACAGGGGGCTCTTGGAGACCCAGTACTTC
.	TRBV6-5	.	TRBJ2-7	CASSYSTGRGVYEQYF	TGTGCCAGCAGTTACTCGACCGGCAGGGGAGTCTACGAGCAGTACTTC
.	TRBV7-2	.	TRBJ2-6	CASSLRSSGANVLTF	TGTGCCAGCAGCTTACGGAGTTCTGGGGCCAACGTCCTGACTTTC
.	TRBV29-1	.	TRBJ2-5	CSVDPRGETQYF	TGCAGCGTTGATCCCCGGGGGGAGACCCAGTACTTC
.	TRBV27	.	TRBJ1-1	CASSLTGQEAFF	TGTGCCAGCAGTTTAACAGGGCAGGAAGCTTTCTTT
.	TRBV6-1	.	TRBJ1-1	CASNTRGWTEAFF	TGTGCCAGCAACACAAGGGGGTGGACTGAAGCTTTCTTT
.	TRBV15	.	TRBJ2-5	CATSTRRQGETQYF	TGTGCCACCAGCACCCGAAGGCAGGGAGAGACCCAGTACTTC
.	TRBV7-8	.	TRBJ2-4	CASSLNSGHSIQYF	TGTGCCAGCAGCTTAAATTCGGGACACTCAATCCAGTACTTC
.	TRBV14	.	TRBJ1-6	CASSQALGWGSPLHF	TGTGCCAGCAGCCAAGCTCTGGGCTGGGGGTCACCCCTCCACTTT
TRBD1	TRBV7-9	.	TRBJ2-3	CASSSRGQATTDTQYF	TGTGCCAGCAGCTCCCGCGGACAGGCTACCACAGATACGCAGTATTTT
TRBD2	TRBV4-2	.	TRBJ2-3	CASSQRAGGSTDTQYF	TGTGCCAGCAGCCAGCGAGCGGGGGGAAGCACAGATACGCAGTATTTT
.	TRBV27	few	TRBJ1-1	CASSLGPANTEAFF	TGTGCCAGCAGTTTAGGTCCCGCTAACACTGAAGCTTTCTTT
TRBD2	TRBV10-3	few	TRBJ2-7	CASSPQGPTSVTSLEQYF	TGTGCCAGCAGTCCGCAGGGCCCCACTAGCGTCACCTCCCTCGAGCAGTACTTC
.	TRBV28	.	TRBJ2-5	CASSFPSRETQYF	TGTGCCAGCAGTTTCCCTTCTCGGGAGACCCAGTACTTC
.	TRBV7-2	.	TRBJ2-7	CASSLEEGPDYEQYF	TGTGCCAGCAGCCTCGAGGAGGGGCCAGACTACGAGCAGTACTTC
TRBD2	TRBV5-1	few	TRBJ2-3	CASSLWRGDPSTDTQYF	TGCGCCAGCAGCTTGTGGCGGGGGGACCCTTCCACAGATACGCAGTATTTT
.	TRBV30	.	TRBJ2-2	CAWIKGVNTGELFF	TGTGCCTGGATAAAGGGTGTAAACACCGGGGAGCTGTTTTTT
.	TRBV5-1	.	TRBJ2-2	CASSPVPTGELFF	TGCGCCAGCAGCCCGGTACCCACCGGGGAGCTGTTTTTT
.	TRBV19	once	TRBJ1-5	CASSIAVNSNQPQHF	TGTGCCAGTAGTATAGCGGTAAATAGCAATCAGCCCCAGCATTTT
.	TRBV5-1	.	TRBJ1-1	CASSFSRPGETEAFF	TGCGCCAGCAGCTTCTCAAGGCCAGGGGAGACTGAAGCTTTCTTT
TRBD2	TRBV18	.	TRBJ2-1	CASSPGTGTSGGSSYNEQFF	TGTGCCAGCTCACCAGGGACGGGGACTAGCGGGGGTAGCTCCTACAATGAGCAGTTCTTC
.	TRBV7-6	.	TRBJ2-7	CASSPRGPYEQYF	TGTGCCAGCAGCCCACGGGGACCCTACGAGCAGTACTTC
TRBD2	TRBV7-2	.	TRBJ2-1	CASSLIAGVRNEQFF	TGTGCCAGCAGCCTTATAGCGGGAGTGCGGAATGAGCAGTTCTTC
.	TRBV28	.	TRBJ1-6	CASSLSPTNPDVLIRNSPLHF	TGTGCCAGCAGTTTATCGCCCACCAACCCCGACGTACTCATCAGGAATTCACCCCTCCACTTT
.	TRBV7-2	.	TRBJ2-5	CASSRPGETQYF	TGTGCCAGCAGCCGACCGGGGGAGACCCAGTACTTC
.	TRBV12-5	few	TRBJ1-2	CASGLDAGSYGYTF	TGTGCTAGTGGTTTGGACGCGGGTAGCTATGGCTACACCTTC
.	TRBV5-5	.	TRBJ1-2	CASQSGANYGYTF	TGTGCCAGCCAGTCAGGGGCTAACTATGGCTACACCTTC
.	TRBV6-5	.	TRBJ1-4	CASSYRQATNEKLFF	TGTGCCAGCAGTTACCGACAAGCAACTAATGAAAAACTGTTTTTT
TRBD2	TRBV2	.	TRBJ2-5	CASIWTSGGGETQYF	TGTGCCAGCATTTGGACTAGCGGGGGAGGGGAGACCCAGTACTTC
.	TRBV5-6	.	TRBJ2-3	CASSFRRIDPHTDTQYF	TGTGCCAGCAGCTTTCGTCGGATTGACCCACACACAGATACGCAGTATTTT
.	TRBV2	.	TRBJ2-7	CASESPVEGGEQYF	TGTGCCAGCGAGTCCCCGGTAGAGGGAGGCGAGCAGTACTTC
.	TRBV14	once	TRBJ2-7	CASRPGLGLEQYF	TGTGCCAGCAGACCCGGTTTGGGCCTCGAGCAGTACTTC
.	TRBV14	.	TRBJ2-7	CASSRGITTGNSYEQYF	TGTGCCAGCAGCCGGGGTATTACGACAGGAAACTCCTACGAGCAGTACTTC
.	TRBV7-9	once	TRBJ1-1	CASHGSTRDTEAFF	TGTGCCAGCCACGGGTCTACACGAGACACTGAAGCTTTCTTT
TRBD1	TRBV19	.	TRBJ2-6	CASSTTGGGGANVLTF	TGTGCCAGTAGTACCACAGGGGGCGGTGGGGCCAACGTCCTGACTTTC
TRBD1	TRBV27	.	TRBJ2-4	CASRGTGQNIQYF	TGTGCCAGCAGGGGGACAGGACAGAACATTCAGTACTTC
.	TRBV19	.	TRBJ1-2	CASSHYGYTF	TGTGCCAGTAGCCACTATGGCTACACCTTC
.	TRBV11-3	.	TRBJ2-1	CASSLERHQFF	TGTGCCAGCAGCTTGGAACGCCATCAGTTCTTC
.	TRBV6-5	few	TRBJ2-5	CASSYVRDDQETQYF	TGTGCCAGCAGTTACGTACGGGACGATCAAGAGACCCAGTACTTC
.	TRBV1	.	TRBJ2-7	CTSSQAVFVSGELGEQYF	TGCACCAGCAGCCAAGCAGTTTTCGTTTCGGGTGAGCTCGGCGAGCAGTACTTC
TRBD1	TRBV6-5	.	TRBJ2-7	CASSARDRSYEQYF	TGTGCCAGCAGTGCCCGGGACAGATCCTACGAGCAGTACTTC
.	TRBV5-1	.	TRBJ2-3	CASSGGSTDTQYF	TGCGCCAGCAGCGGAGGGAGCACAGATACGCAGTATTTT
TRBD2	TRBV5-1	.	TRBJ2-3	CASNGLAGGSDTQYF	TGCGCCAGCAACGGACTAGCGGGGGGATCGGATACGCAGTATTTT
.	TRBV5-5	.	TRBJ1-6	CASSLLDPGNYNSPLHF	TGTGCCAGCAGCTTGTTGGATCCCGGCAACTATAATTCACCCCTCCACTTT
.	TRBV4-2	.	TRBJ1-2	CASSQSSTAGYGYTF	TGTGCCAGCAGCCAAAGTTCAACTGCGGGCTATGGCTACACCTTC
.	TRBV7-2	.	TRBJ2-3	CASSPHSRGTDTQYF	TGTGCCAGCAGCCCTCATTCCCGGGGCACAGATACGCAGTATTTT
.	TRBV11-2	.	TRBJ1-1	CASSPRVDTFNTEAFF	TGTGCCAGCAGCCCTCGCGTGGACACTTTTAACACTGAAGCTTTCTTT
TRBD1	TRBV18	.	TRBJ1-1	CASSPGQERTEAFF	TGTGCCAGCTCACCGGGACAGGAACGGACTGAAGCTTTCTTT
.	TRBV10-1	once	TRBJ1-4	CASSEPRTPFF	TGCGCCAGCAGTGAGCCGAGGACACCGTTTTTT
.	TRBV28	.	TRBJ1-6	CASSLRNSPLHF	TGTGCCAGCAGTTTAAGGAATTCACCCCTCCACTTT
.	TRBV6-5	.	TRBJ1-1	CASSYSGSMNTEAFF	TGTGCCAGCAGTTACTCTGGCAGTATGAACACTGAAGCTTTCTTT
.	TRBV19	few	TRBJ2-7	CASTAGAAGNSYEQYF	TGTGCCAGTACGGCGGGGGCGGCGGGAAACTCCTACGAGCAGTACTTC
.	TRBV27	.	TRBJ1-1	CASSRKVGDPTEAFF	TGTGCCAGCAGCCGTAAGGTGGGGGACCCCACTGAAGCTTTCTTT
TRBD1	TRBV28	.	TRBJ1-4	CASSLTGGFSNEKLFF	TGTGCCAGCAGTTTGACAGGGGGATTCTCTAATGAAAAACTGTTTTTT
TRBD2	TRBV7-2	few	TRBJ2-7	CASSWTSPAYEQYF	TGTGCCAGCAGCTGGACTAGTCCGGCCTACGAGCAGTACTTC